Listed here are 12 T cell receptor beta chains from one sample, sequenced in a study of blood T cell repertoires in COVID-19. Profiling relied on immunoSEQ multiplex PCR, and the TCRdb table lists in-frame clones only, not all of them. The sample has just under 9,000 clones, less than 90% seen once. Sequenced: peripheral blood. Receptor source: a human donor with active COVID-19. The donor label of this sample is uncertain.

This clone was observed a handful of times. This chain joins TRBV11-2 and TRBJ2-7; 9 nucleotides align to TRBD1. CDR3 length: 16 residues. Unmatched junction bases numbered 14, after V lost 5 bases and J lost 6 bases. Per the germline V gene, CDR1 is SGHAT and CDR2 is FQNNGV. As DNA, the CDR3 is TGTGCCAGCAGCCTGAACTCACAGGGGGCTCCGATCGAGCAGTACTTC. Translated: CASSLNSQGAPIEQYF.

The V gene is TRBV24-1, the J gene TRBJ2-5; a weak D match, TRBD1 (5 bases). This CDR3 region has 15 residues. Germline assignment: CDR1 KGHDR and CDR2 SFDVKD. V lost 7 bases and J 5 bases, leaving 19 bases between the germline ends. The CDR3 loop reads CATSWASGPPETQYF. The CDR3 nucleotides read TGTGCCACCAGCTGGGCCTCAGGGCCACCGGAGACCCAGTACTTC.

The chain is built from TRBV27 and TRBJ1-5; 7 bases line up with TRBD1. With 5 bases clipped from V and 1 base from J, the junction kept 5 bases outside the gene matches. Germline V gene sequence: CDR1 MNHEY, CDR2 SMNVEV (reference sequence). The CDR3 sequence is 15 residues long. The CDR3 reads CASSPQGRSNQPQHF. CDR3 in DNA: TGTGCCAGCAGTCCACAGGGGAGGAGCAATCAGCCCCAGCATTTT.

The chain has TRBV19 and TRBJ1-2; 7 positions agree with TRBD1. This CDR3 spans 16 amino acids. The junction had 14 bases not matched to a gene; V was cut back by 6 bases and J by 4 bases. Per germline, CDR1 LNHDA and CDR2 SQIVND (reference sequence). The CDR3 reads CASRYSGQGELYGYTF. For the CDR3, the DNA is TGTGCCAGTAGATACTCTGGCCAGGGGGAACTCTATGGCTACACCTTC.

The chain combines TRBV18 with TRBJ1-1; D ambiguous. V gave up 2 bases and J gave up 4 bases, with 8 bases separating them. The CDR3 covers 13 residues. The V gene's germline CDR1 is KGHSH and CDR2 LQKENI. The CDR3 DNA reads as TGTGCCAGCTCACCATGGCAAGTCACTGAAGCTTTCTTT. Translating gives CASSPWQVTEAFF.

The table lists this clone with a count of one. V is TRBV10-3 and J is TRBJ2-1; 9 bases agree with TRBD1. The length of the CDR3 is 13 residues. With V trimmed by 3 bases and J by 8 bases, 2 bases remained unmatched. CDR1 and CDR2 (germline): ENHRY, SYGVKD. DNA for the CDR3: TGTGCCATCAGTGAAGGACAGGGGCATGAGCAGTTCTTC. This gives the protein CAISEGQGHEQFF.

The chain uses TRBV27 and TRBJ2-3, with TRBD2 identical over 10 bases. Trimming took 5 bases from V and 2 from J; bases not matched to a gene: 4. This CDR3 has 15 residues. The germline gives CDR1 MNHEY, CDR2 SMNVEV (reference sequence). CDR3 coding DNA: TGTGCCAGCAGTGATAGCGGGGGGTTCACAGATACGCAGTATTTT. Amino acids: CASSDSGGFTDTQYF.

This chain joins TRBV28 and TRBJ2-7, with D possibly matching TRBD2 (5 bases). V gave up 5 bases and J gave up 3 bases, with 11 bases separating them. CDR1 and CDR2 (germline): MDHEN, SYDVKM. The CDR3 runs to 13 residues. The CDR3 bases are TGTGCCAGCAGTCTTACTAGTAGCTACGAGCAGTACTTC. Its translation is CASSLTSSYEQYF.

This chain uses TRBV6-5 with TRBJ1-1; no clear D gene. The CDR3 is 16 amino acids. V was clipped by 0 bases and J by 0 bases, with 11 bases between them. In germline, CDR1 is MNHEY, CDR2 SVGAGI. The CDR3 nucleotides are TGTGCCAGCAGTTACTCGTGGGTCGGGATGAACACTGAAGCTTTCTTT. As protein: CASSYSWVGMNTEAFF.

The V gene is TRBV7-2, the J gene TRBJ2-7; TRBD1 agrees at 10 bases. Germline loops: CDR1 SGHTA, CDR2 FQGNSA. CDR3 length equals 15 residues. V lost 5 bases to trimming and J lost 2 bases; unmatched junction nucleotides: 6. CDR3 nucleotide sequence: TGTGCCAGCAGCCAGGACAGGGGGTATACCTACGAGCAGTACTTC. This translates into CASSQDRGYTYEQYF.

The gene calls are TRBV20-1 and TRBJ2-1; D is possibly TRBD2 (5 bases). The CDR3 loop spans 11 amino acids. Deletions cut 4 bases from V and 6 bases from J, with 7 bases between. CDR1 and CDR2 from the germline V gene are DFQATT and SNEGSKA (reference sequence). CDR3: CSATTSNEQFF. The CDR3 coding sequence is TGCAGTGCTACCACTAGCAATGAGCAGTTCTTC.

The chain employs TRBV7-9 and TRBJ2-3, with D maybe TRBD2 (5 bases). This CDR3 comprises 17 residues. Trimming left V 1 base short and J 2 bases short, with 16 bases between. Germline V CDR1 and CDR2: SEHNR, FQNEAQ (reference sequence). The CDR3 sequence: CASSLVVEGTYTDTQYF. The CDR3 coding sequence is TGTGCCAGCAGCTTAGTAGTCGAGGGTACCTACACAGATACGCAGTATTTT.